The following is a TCR beta chain sequence with its context. Given a much more abundant clone one base away, this may be a read error. A single record per CDR3 protein comes from TCRdb applying MiXCR to the PCR reads. The data hold approximately 20,000 distinct CDR3 sequences, with around 40% observed a single time. This sample is drawn from a study of tumor-infiltrating lymphocytes in oesophageal squamous cell carcinoma. This CDR3 has 14 residues. Germline CDR1 and CDR2: MDHEN and SYDVKM. With 3 bases clipped from V and 10 bases from J, the junction kept 8 bases outside the gene matches. V gene TRBV28 combines with J gene TRBJ2-1; 8 nucleotides match TRBD2. The TCR comes from a male donor with esophageal squamous cell carcinoma. The source material was esophageal tumor tissue. The CDR3 DNA sequence: TGTGCCAGCAGTTTTGGGCTAGCGGGCTACGAGCAGTTCTTC. Translation gives CASSFGLAGYEQFF.